These T cell receptor beta chains were read from a single sample in a study of T cells and Merkel cell carcinoma outcomes. Method: immunoSEQ multiplex PCR; TCRdb's copy keeps in-frame clones and lacks some. Of 15,000 to 18,000 clones in the sample, around 87% were seen once. The sample consisted of tumor tissue from Merkel cell carcinoma. The receptors come from a human donor with Merkel cell carcinoma. Each CDR3 is given with its conserved first and last residue. Each record gives: V gene, D gene, J gene, CDR3 protein, CDR3 DNA. The D gene is left open where the match is weak.

V gene: TRBV19; D gene: TRBD2; J gene: TRBJ2-2; CDR3 protein: CASRTSGNTGELFF; CDR3 DNA: TGTGCCAGTAGGACTAGCGGGAATACCGGGGAGCTGTTTTTT
V gene: TRBV4-1; D gene: -; J gene: TRBJ1-4; CDR3 protein: CASTPSAGATNEKLFF; CDR3 DNA: TGCGCCAGCACCCCGAGCGCAGGGGCAACTAATGAAAAACTGTTTTTT
V gene: TRBV18; D gene: TRBD1; J gene: TRBJ2-1; CDR3 protein: CASSPKQGSSYNEQFF; CDR3 DNA: TGTGCCAGCTCACCGAAACAGGGGAGCTCCTACAATGAGCAGTTCTTC
V gene: TRBV27; D gene: -; J gene: TRBJ1-5; CDR3 protein: CASSLFAVSNQPQHF; CDR3 DNA: TGTGCCAGCAGTTTATTTGCGGTTAGCAATCAGCCCCAGCATTTT
V gene: TRBV7-3; D gene: -; J gene: TRBJ2-3; CDR3 protein: CASSGLPTDTQYF; CDR3 DNA: TGTGCCAGCAGCGGACTACCCACAGATACGCAGTATTTT
V gene: TRBV29-1; D gene: TRBD2; J gene: TRBJ2-3; CDR3 protein: CSVDRLGLAGGHASTDTQYF; CDR3 DNA: TGCAGCGTTGATCGACTGGGACTAGCGGGGGGACATGCTAGCACAGATACGCAGTATTTT
V gene: TRBV14; D gene: -; J gene: TRBJ1-2; CDR3 protein: CASSQLTGYGYTF; CDR3 DNA: TGTGCCAGCAGCCAGTTGACAGGATATGGCTACACCTTC
V gene: TRBV5-1; D gene: TRBD1; J gene: TRBJ1-1; CDR3 protein: CASSEQGAGAFF; CDR3 DNA: TGCGCCAGCAGCGAACAGGGGGCCGGAGCTTTCTTT
V gene: TRBV7-9; D gene: -; J gene: TRBJ1-1; CDR3 protein: CASSLGSRLDTTEAFF; CDR3 DNA: TGTGCCAGCAGCTTAGGATCTAGGTTAGATACCACTGAAGCTTTCTTT
V gene: TRBV6-1; D gene: TRBD1; J gene: TRBJ2-7; CDR3 protein: CASINPGGYEQYF; CDR3 DNA: TGTGCCAGCATTAACCCAGGGGGCTACGAGCAGTACTTC